This T cell receptor beta chain was sequenced during a study of shared clonotypes between healthy human individuals. General observations from the study: Tissues were not sampled, only blood, and their repertoires likely differ. A handful of donors showed sharing of about 5.5% of naive CD4 clonotypes. Against clonotypes common to all four donors, non-shared ones had lower generation probabilities.

This CDR3 contains 14 residues. Germline CDR1 MGHDK, CDR2 SYGVNS. Trimming removed 2 bases at V and 4 bases at J, with 12 bases between. TCRdb's table, derived via immunoSEQ multiplex PCR, lists solely in-frame clones and lacks some. The top ten hold 0.13% of the sample, which has around 2,000,000 clones, 85% to 95% seen once. This clone occurred once. Its target is unknown. Other nucleotide sequences in the sample specify the same CDR3. The authors divided CD4+ cells into CD45RA+ naive and CD45RA-negative memory subsets. The chain links TRBV25-1 to TRBJ2-7, with D perhaps being TRBD1 or TRBD2 (5 bases each). Sequenced input: naive CD4+ T cells sorted from blood. Subset in this sample: CD45RA+ positively selected. This TCR came from a man aged 18 to 35 in good health. The CDR3: CASSEPGTVYEQYF. The CDR3 DNA reads TGTGCCAGCAGTGAACCCGGGACCGTGTACGAGCAGTACTTC.